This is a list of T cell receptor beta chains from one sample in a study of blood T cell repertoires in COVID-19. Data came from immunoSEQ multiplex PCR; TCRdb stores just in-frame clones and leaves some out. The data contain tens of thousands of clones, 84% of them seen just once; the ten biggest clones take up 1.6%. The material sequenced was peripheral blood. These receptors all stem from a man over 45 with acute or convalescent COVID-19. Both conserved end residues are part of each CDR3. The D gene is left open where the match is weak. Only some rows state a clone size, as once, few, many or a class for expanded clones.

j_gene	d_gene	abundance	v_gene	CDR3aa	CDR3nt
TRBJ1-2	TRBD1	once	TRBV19	CATGTGQGIRGYTF	TGTGCCACTGGCACAGGACAGGGCATACGCGGCTACACCTTC
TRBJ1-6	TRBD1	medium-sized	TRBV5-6	CASSLQGADSPLHF	TGTGCCAGCAGCTTGCAGGGGGCAGATTCACCCCTCCACTTT
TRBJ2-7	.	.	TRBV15	CATSTRGGASYEQYF	TGTGCCACCAGCACAAGGGGGGGGGCCTCCTACGAGCAGTACTTC
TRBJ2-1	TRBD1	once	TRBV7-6	CASSHRGSYNEQFF	TGTGCCAGCAGCCACAGGGGCTCCTACAATGAGCAGTTCTTC
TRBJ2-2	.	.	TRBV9	CASSVGGQNTGELFF	TGTGCCAGCAGCGTAGGAGGGCAGAACACCGGGGAGCTGTTTTTT
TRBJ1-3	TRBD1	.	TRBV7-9	CASSYRDRGPNTIYF	TGTGCCAGCAGCTACCGAGACAGGGGGCCAAACACCATATATTTT
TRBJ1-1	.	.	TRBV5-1	CASSLSSSYEAFF	TGCGCCAGCAGCTTATCGTCCAGTTACGAAGCTTTCTTT
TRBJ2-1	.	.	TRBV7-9	CASSPGKGIIDEQFF	TGTGCCAGCAGCCCCGGGAAGGGTATAATAGATGAGCAGTTCTTC
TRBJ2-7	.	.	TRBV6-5	CASSYSGSREQYF	TGTGCCAGCAGTTACTCCGGGAGCCGCGAGCAGTACTTC
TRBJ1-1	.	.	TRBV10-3	CAIRDTRGPTNTEAFF	TGTGCCATCAGGGATACTCGCGGGCCGACGAACACTGAAGCTTTCTTT
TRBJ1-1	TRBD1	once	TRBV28	CASSIHTGTGEAFF	TGTGCCAGCAGTATCCATACCGGGACAGGGGAAGCTTTCTTT
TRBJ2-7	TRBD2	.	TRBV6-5	CASSKRGLYEQYF	TGTGCCAGCAGTAAGCGGGGGCTCTACGAGCAGTACTTC
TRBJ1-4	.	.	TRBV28	CASSPGATNEKLFF	TGTGCCAGCAGCCCAGGGGCAACTAATGAAAAACTGTTTTTT
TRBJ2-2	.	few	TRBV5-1	CASSLDVGAGELFF	TGCGCCAGCAGCTTGGACGTCGGGGCCGGGGAGCTGTTTTTT
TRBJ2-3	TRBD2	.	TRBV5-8	CASSSRTGGSTDTQYF	TGTGCCAGCAGTTCCCGGACCGGGGGGAGCACAGATACGCAGTATTTT
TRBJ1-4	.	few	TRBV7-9	CASSPDSELFF	TGTGCCAGCAGCCCCGACAGTGAACTGTTTTTT
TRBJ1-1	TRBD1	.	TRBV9	CASSVGTVNTEAFF	TGTGCCAGCAGCGTGGGGACAGTGAACACTGAAGCTTTCTTT
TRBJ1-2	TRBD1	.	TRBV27	CASKGQTDYGYTF	TGTGCCAGCAAGGGACAGACGGACTATGGCTACACCTTC
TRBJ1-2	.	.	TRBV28	CASSLPLTVYGYTF	TGTGCCAGCAGTTTACCCCTGACAGTCTATGGCTACACCTTC
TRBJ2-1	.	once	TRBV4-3	CASSQSSASYNEQFF	TGCGCCAGCAGCCAGAGCTCAGCGTCCTACAATGAGCAGTTCTTC
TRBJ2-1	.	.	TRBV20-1	CSADPINEQFF	TGCAGTGCCGATCCTATCAATGAGCAGTTCTTC
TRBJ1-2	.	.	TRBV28	CASSVNRGYTF	TGTGCCAGCAGTGTAAATCGTGGCTACACCTTC
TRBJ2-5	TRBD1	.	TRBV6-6	CASIGQGKTQYF	TGTGCCAGCATAGGACAGGGAAAGACCCAGTACTTC
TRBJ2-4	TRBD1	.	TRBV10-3	CATQDRVGIKNIQYF	TGTGCCACCCAGGACAGGGTGGGTATAAAGAACATTCAGTACTTC
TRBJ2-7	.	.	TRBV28	CASSSVGVGPTYEQYF	TGTGCCAGCAGTTCCGTGGGCGTGGGCCCGACCTACGAGCAGTACTTC
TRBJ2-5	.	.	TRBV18	CASSGRDIQETQYF	TGTGCCAGCTCAGGCCGGGACATCCAAGAGACCCAGTACTTC
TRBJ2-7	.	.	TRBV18	CASSPGTGSYEQYF	TGTGCCAGCTCACCCGGGACTGGCTCCTACGAGCAGTACTTC
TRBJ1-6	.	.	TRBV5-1	CASSFTDSYNSPLHF	TGCGCCAGCAGTTTTACAGATTCCTATAATTCACCCCTCCACTTT
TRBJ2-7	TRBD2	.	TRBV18	CASSQTSGSRYEQYF	TGTGCCAGCTCACAGACTAGCGGGAGTCGATACGAGCAGTACTTC
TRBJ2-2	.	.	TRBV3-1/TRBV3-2	CASSQDRNTGELFF	TGTGCCAGCAGCCAAGATCGGAACACCGGGGAGCTGTTTTTT
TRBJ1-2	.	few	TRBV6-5	CASTRANYGYTF	TGTGCCAGCACCAGGGCTAACTATGGCTACACCTTC
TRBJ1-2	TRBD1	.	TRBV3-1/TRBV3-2	CASSAGTGSLGYGYTF	TGTGCCAGCAGCGCCGGGACAGGGTCCTTAGGCTATGGCTACACCTTC
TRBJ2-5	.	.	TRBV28	CASSINFYRLSGETQYF	TGTGCCAGCAGTATAAATTTCTACAGGCTATCGGGAGAGACCCAGTACTTC
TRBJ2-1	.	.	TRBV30	CAWSPEVYNEQFF	TGTGCCTGGAGCCCAGAAGTATACAATGAGCAGTTCTTC
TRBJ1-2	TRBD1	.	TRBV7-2	CASRPDRGQGYTF	TGTGCCAGCAGACCAGACAGGGGGCAGGGCTACACCTTC
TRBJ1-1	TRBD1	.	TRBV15	CATSILQGVNTEAFF	TGTGCCACCAGCATATTACAGGGGGTAAACACTGAAGCTTTCTTT
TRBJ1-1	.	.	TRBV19	CGGTRGTEAFF	TGTGGGGGGACCCGGGGGACTGAAGCTTTCTTT
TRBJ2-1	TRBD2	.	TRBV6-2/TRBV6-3	CASSYLSGIVSYNEQFF	TGTGCCAGCAGTTACCTTAGCGGGATAGTATCCTACAATGAGCAGTTCTTC
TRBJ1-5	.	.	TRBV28	CASRFLTGFQPQHF	TGTGCCAGCAGATTTCTTACAGGGTTTCAGCCCCAGCATTTT
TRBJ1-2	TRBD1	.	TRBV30	CAWSPGQGVNYGYTF	TGTGCCTGGAGTCCTGGACAGGGGGTAAACTATGGCTACACCTTC
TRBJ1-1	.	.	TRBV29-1	CSVVTGELNTEAFF	TGCAGCGTTGTTACCGGGGAGCTGAACACTGAAGCTTTCTTT
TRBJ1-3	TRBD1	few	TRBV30	CAWEDRGRGNTIYF	TGTGCCTGGGAAGACAGGGGGCGCGGGAACACCATATATTTT
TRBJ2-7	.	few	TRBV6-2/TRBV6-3	CASSYSSLEQYF	TGTGCCAGCAGTTATTCCAGTCTCGAGCAGTACTTC
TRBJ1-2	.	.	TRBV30	CAWSRGVDYGYTF	TGTGCCTGGAGCCGGGGGGTTGACTATGGCTACACCTTC